This T cell receptor (beta chain) was captured in a study of shared T cell receptors in the human thymus. This CDR3 is 16 amino acids long. In germline, CDR1 is MNHEY, CDR2 SVGAGI. With V trimmed by 4 bases and J by 6 bases, 15 bases remained unmatched. The repertoire was sequenced with immunoSEQ multiplex PCR; TCRdb's copy has only in-frame clones and lacks some. The table lists 600,000 to 900,000 clones, 75% to 90% of them singletons, with 0.0095% to 0.011% in the top ten. These data also featured in a second study, about human thymus T cells. From that paper: Resections from corrective heart surgery provided thymus tissue. Across thymic and blood repertoires, the usage of V and J genes appeared to be biased.

This receptor was obtained from a girl in the first two years of life with a congenital heart defect. The genes are TRBV6-5 and TRBJ2-7; TRBD2 matches at 7 bases. The specimen sequenced was thymocytes. The CDR3 here is CASSSPRLGRAREQYF. The CDR3 region has the DNA TGTGCCAGCAGTTCCCCCAGACTAGGGAGGGCGCGCGAGCAGTACTTC.